Given below is one T cell receptor beta chain in context. Its antigen is not identified. Input was approximately 2.1 ug genomic DNA, or all available if less. TCRdb's table, derived via immunoSEQ multiplex PCR, lists solely in-frame clones and lacks some. Of tens of thousands of clones in the sample, 81% are singletons; the top ten hold roughly 7.9%. This specimen comes from a study of glioma-infiltrating T cells after dendritic cell vaccination. Study conclusions and caveats: Survival was not directly related to TCR clonality in these patients.

This CDR3 is 15 amino acids long. From germline, CDR1 is SGHTA and CDR2 FQGNSA. Trimming cost V 4 bases and J 2 bases, with 12 bases left between them. This sample comprised blood, obtained before dendritic cell vaccination. The TCR comes from a human donor with glioblastoma. The chain joins TRBV7-2 to TRBJ1-5, with D maybe TRBD1 (5 bases). CDR3 loop: CASSSGTTGNQPQHF. CDR3 bases: TGTGCCAGCAGCTCCGGGACTACGGGCAATCAGCCCCAGCATTTT.